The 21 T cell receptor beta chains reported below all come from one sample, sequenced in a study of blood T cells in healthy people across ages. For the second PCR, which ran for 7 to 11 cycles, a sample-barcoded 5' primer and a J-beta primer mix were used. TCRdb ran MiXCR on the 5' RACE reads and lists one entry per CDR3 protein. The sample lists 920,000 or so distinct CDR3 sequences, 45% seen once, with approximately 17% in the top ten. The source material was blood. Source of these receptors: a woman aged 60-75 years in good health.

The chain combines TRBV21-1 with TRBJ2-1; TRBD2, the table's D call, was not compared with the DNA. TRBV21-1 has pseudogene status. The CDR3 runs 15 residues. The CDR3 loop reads CASAQGLAGVIEQFF. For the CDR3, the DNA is TGTGCCAGTGCCCAGGGACTAGCGGGAGTCATTGAGCAGTTCTTC.

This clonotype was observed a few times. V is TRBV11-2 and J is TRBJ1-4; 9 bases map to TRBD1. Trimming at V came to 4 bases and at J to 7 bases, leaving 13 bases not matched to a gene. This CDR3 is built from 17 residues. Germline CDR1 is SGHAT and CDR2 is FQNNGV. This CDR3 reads CASSSTGGAGVSEKLFF. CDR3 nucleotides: TGTGCCAGCAGCTCTACAGGGGGCGCAGGAGTCAGTGAAAAACTGTTTTTT.

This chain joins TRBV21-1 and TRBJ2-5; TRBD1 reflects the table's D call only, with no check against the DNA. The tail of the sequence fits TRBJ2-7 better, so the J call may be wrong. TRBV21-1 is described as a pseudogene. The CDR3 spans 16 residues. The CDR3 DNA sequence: TGTGCCAGCAGCATCTTCAGGGGAGGTTTAAACTACGAGCAGTACTTC. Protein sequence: CASSIFRGGLNYEQYF.

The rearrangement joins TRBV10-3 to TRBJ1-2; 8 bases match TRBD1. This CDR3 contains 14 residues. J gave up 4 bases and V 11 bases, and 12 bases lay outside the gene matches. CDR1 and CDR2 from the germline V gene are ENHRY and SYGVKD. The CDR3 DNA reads TGTGCCGTCCGGTCCGGACAGGGATTCTATGGCTACACCTTC. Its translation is CAVRSGQGFYGYTF.

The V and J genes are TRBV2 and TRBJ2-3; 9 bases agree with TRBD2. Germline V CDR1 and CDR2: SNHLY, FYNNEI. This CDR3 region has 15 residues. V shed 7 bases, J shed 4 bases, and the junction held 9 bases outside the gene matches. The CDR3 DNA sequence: TGTGCCAGCACCCGGGGTAGCGGGAGAGCAGATACGCAGTATTTT. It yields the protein CASTRGSGRADTQYF.

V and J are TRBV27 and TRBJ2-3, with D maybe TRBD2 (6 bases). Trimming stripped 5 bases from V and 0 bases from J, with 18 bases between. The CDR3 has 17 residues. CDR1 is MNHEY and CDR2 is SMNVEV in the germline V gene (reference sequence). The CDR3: CASSAYPSAGSTDTQYF. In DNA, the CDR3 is TGTGCCAGCAGTGCCTACCCCTCCGCGGGAAGCACAGATACGCAGTATTTT.

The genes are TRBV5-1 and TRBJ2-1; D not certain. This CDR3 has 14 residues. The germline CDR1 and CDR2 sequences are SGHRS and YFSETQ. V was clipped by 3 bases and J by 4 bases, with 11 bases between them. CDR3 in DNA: TGCGCCAGCAGCTGGTCCTTAGAATACAATGAGCAGTTCTTC. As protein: CASSWSLEYNEQFF.

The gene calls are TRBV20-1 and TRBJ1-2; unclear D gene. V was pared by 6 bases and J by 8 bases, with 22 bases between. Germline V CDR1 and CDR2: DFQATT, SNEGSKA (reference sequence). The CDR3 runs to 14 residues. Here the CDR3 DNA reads TGCAGTGCCGGAAGCGGCGGAGGCCTAAGAGGCTACACCTTC. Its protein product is CSAGSGGGLRGYTF.

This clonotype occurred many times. CDR3 sequence reads: CASTLQGDTQYF. Written as DNA, the CDR3 is TGCGCCAGCACCCTGCAAGGGGATACGCAGTATTTT. V usage is TRBV5-1 and J usage is TRBJ2-3; D call uncertain. The CDR3 loop spans 12 amino acids. V was shortened by 6 bases and J by 6 bases, with 11 bases between the two germline ends. Germline CDR1 SGHRS, CDR2 YFSETQ.

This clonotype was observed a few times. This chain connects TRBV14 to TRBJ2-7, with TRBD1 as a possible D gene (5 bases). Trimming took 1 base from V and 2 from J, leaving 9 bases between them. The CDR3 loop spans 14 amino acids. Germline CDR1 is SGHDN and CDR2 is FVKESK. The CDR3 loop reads CASSQVSRAYEQYF. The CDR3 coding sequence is TGTGCCAGCAGCCAAGTGAGCAGGGCCTACGAGCAGTACTTC.

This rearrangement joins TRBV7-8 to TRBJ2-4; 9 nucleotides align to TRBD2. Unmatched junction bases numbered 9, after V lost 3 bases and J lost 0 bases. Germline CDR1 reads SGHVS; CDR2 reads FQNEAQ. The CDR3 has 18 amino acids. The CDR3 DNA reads TGTGCCAGCAGCTTTTCTGGCGGGAGGGCTCTAGCCAAAAACATTCAGTACTTC. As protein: CASSFSGGRALAKNIQYF.

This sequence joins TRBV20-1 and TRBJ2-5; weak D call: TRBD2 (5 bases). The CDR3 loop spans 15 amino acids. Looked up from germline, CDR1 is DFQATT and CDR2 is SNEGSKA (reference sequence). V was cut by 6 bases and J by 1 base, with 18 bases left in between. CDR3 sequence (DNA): TGCAGTGCCAGCGGAAGGAGCGGAGCCCAAGAGACCCAGTACTTC. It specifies CSASGRSGAQETQYF.

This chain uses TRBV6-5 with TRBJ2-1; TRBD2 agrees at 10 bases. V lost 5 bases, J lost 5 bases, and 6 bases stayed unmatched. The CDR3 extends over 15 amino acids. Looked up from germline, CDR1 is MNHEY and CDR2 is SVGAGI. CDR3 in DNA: TGTGCCAGCAGTCCAACTAGCGGGGCGCACAATGAGCAGTTCTTC. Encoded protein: CASSPTSGAHNEQFF.

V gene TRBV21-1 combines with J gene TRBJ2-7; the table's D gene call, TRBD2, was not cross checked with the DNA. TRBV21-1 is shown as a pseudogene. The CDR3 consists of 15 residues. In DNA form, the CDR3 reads TGTGCCAGCAGCCTCTCTCAGCGGGAGGCCTACGAGCAGTACTTC. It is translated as CASSLSQREAYEQYF.

The CDR3 loop reads CASSYSKGQGISYNEQFF. The DNA of the CDR3 is TGTGCCAGCAGTTACTCGAAGGGACAGGGGATTTCCTACAATGAGCAGTTCTTC. The chain links TRBV6-2 or TRBV6-3 to TRBJ2-1; 10 positions agree with TRBD1. Trimming took 0 bases from V and 1 from J; bases not matched to a gene: 6. From germline, CDR1 is MNHEY and CDR2 SVGEGT. This CDR3 is built from 18 residues.

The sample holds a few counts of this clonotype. Here the CDR3 reads CATSRVAASTDTQYF. CDR3 coding DNA: TGTGCCACCAGCAGAGTAGCGGCTAGCACAGATACGCAGTATTTT. The chain carries TRBV15 and TRBJ2-3; TRBD2 is a possible D gene (6 bases). V was shortened by 1 base and J by 0 bases, with 8 bases between the two germline ends. Germline V gene data show CDR1 as LNHNV and CDR2 as YYDKDF (reference sequence). The CDR3 has 15 amino acids. Filled out from reference TRBV15 and TRBJ2-3, the complete variable domain reads DAMVIQNPRYQVTQFGKPVTLSCSQTLNHNVMYWYQQKSSQAPKLLFHYYDKDFNNEADTPDNFQSRRPNTSFCFLDIRSPGLGDTAMYLCATSRVAASTDTQYFGPGTRLTVL.

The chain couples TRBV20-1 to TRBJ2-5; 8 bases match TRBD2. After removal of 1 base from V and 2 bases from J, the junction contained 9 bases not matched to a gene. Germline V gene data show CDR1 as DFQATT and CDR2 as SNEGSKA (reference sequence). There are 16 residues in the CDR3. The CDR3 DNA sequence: TGCAGTGCTAGAGGGGGCGGGAGGTCAATACAAGAGACCCAGTACTTC. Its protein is CSARGGGRSIQETQYF.

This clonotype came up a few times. The CDR3 region is CASRTGTSGAAGTDTQYF. In DNA, the CDR3 is TGTGCCAGCAGGACCGGGACTAGCGGAGCAGCTGGGACAGATACGCAGTATTTT. The gene calls are TRBV6-1 and TRBJ2-3; TRBD2 matches 11 bases. Germline V CDR1 and CDR2: MNHNS, SASEGT. J lost 3 bases, V lost 6 bases, and 14 bases had no gene match. The CDR3 extends over 18 amino acids.

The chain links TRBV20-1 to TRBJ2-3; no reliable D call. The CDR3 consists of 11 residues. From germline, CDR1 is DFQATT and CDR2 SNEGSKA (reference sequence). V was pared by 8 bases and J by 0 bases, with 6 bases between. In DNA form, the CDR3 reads TGCAGTCTGAGAAGCACAGATACGCAGTATTTT. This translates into CSLRSTDTQYF.

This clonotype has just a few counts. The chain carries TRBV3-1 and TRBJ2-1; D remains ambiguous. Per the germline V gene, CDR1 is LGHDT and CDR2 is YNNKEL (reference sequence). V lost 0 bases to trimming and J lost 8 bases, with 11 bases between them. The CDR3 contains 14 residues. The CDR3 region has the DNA TGTGCCAGCAGCCAAGATGCTGTAGGCCATGAGCAGTTCTTC. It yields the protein CASSQDAVGHEQFF.

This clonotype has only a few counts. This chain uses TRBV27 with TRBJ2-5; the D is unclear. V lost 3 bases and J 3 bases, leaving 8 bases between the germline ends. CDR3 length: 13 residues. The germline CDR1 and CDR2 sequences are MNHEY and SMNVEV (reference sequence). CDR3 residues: CASSFLFEETQYF. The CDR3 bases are TGTGCCAGCAGTTTCCTATTCGAAGAGACCCAGTACTTC.